The clone carrying this TCR beta chain is medium-sized (0.01 to 0.1%) in the sample. The record originates from a study of T cells in tuberculosis. Overall study context: T cells were selected with CD1B tetramers loaded with glucose monomycolate.

Germline values: CDR1 MGHRA, CDR2 YSYEKL. The V end lost 1 base, the J end lost 0 bases, and 15 bases lay between the germline ends. The CDR3 spans 18 residues. Thawed, overnight-rested PBMC were stained with GMM-loaded CD1B tetramer, viability dye and anti-CD3, then sorted. The lipid loaded on the CD1B tetramers was C32 glucose monomycolate from Rhodococcus equi. From each donor, about 100,000 tetramer-negative cells were sorted. Sequenced by immunoSEQ multiplex PCR; TCRdb stores in-frame clones only, minus some. The repertoire has 61,000 or so clones, about 86% of them found once; the top ten carry over 10%.

The sequenced sample was CD1b-GMM tetramer-negative cells sorted from PBMCs. The sequence came from an adult woman with latent tuberculosis. This sequence joins TRBV4-1 and TRBJ1-4; a possible D gene is TRBD1 (5 bases). The CDR3 here is CASSQVDMGFATNEKLFF. CDR3 sequence (DNA): TGCGCCAGCAGCCAAGTGGACATGGGTTTCGCAACTAATGAAAAACTGTTTTTT.